One sample yielded the 22 T cell receptor beta chains listed below, sequenced in a study of blood T cell repertoires in COVID-19. The method was immunoSEQ multiplex PCR; TCRdb's version includes in-frame clones alone and lacks a portion of them. The sample consists of hundreds of thousands of clones, nearly 90% of them appearing once. Material: PBMCs or T cells enriched from blood (not recorded which). These receptors all stem from a woman aged 18-30 years with acute COVID-19.

The chain has TRBV19 and TRBJ1-5; TRBD1 might be the D (5 bases). Germline CDR1 LNHDA, CDR2 SQIVND (reference sequence). This CDR3 spans 13 amino acids. Trimming removed 10 bases from V and 6 bases from J, with 16 bases in between. The CDR3 loop is CATAPREGQPQHF. The CDR3 DNA reads as TGTGCCACCGCGCCCAGGGAGGGTCAGCCCCAGCATTTT. Based on the CDR3 plus reference TRBV19 and TRBJ1-5, the full variable domain is DGGITQSPKYLFRKEGQNVTLSCEQNLNHDAMYWYRQDPGQGLRLIYYSQIVNDFQKGDIAEGYSVSREKKESFPLTVTSAQKNPTAFYLCATAPREGQPQHFGDGTRLSIL.

The chain carries TRBV4-1 and TRBJ2-1; TRBD2 is a possible D gene (6 bases). Trimming left V 1 base short and J 4 bases short, with 14 bases between. CDR1 is MGHRA, CDR2 YSYEKL, per germline. The CDR3 spans 16 residues. CDR3 sequence: CASSQGGRGLYNEQFF. Here the CDR3 DNA reads TGCGCCAGCAGCCAAGGGGGAAGGGGACTTTACAATGAGCAGTTCTTC.

The chain uses TRBV25-1 and TRBJ2-1; 12 positions agree with TRBD2. The CDR3 totals 15 residues. Germline loops: CDR1 MGHDK, CDR2 SYGVNS. The V gene end was trimmed by 6 bases and the J gene end by 3 bases; junction bases not matched to a gene: 3. The CDR3 DNA is TGTGCCAGCAGACCGACTAGCGGGAGCTACAATGAGCAGTTCTTC. Its translation: CASRPTSGSYNEQFF. The entire variable domain, with the rest obtained from reference TRBV25-1 and TRBJ2-1, is as follows: EADIYQTPRYLVIGTGKKITLECSQTMGHDKMYWYQQDPGMELHLIHYSYGVNSTEKGDLSSESTVSRIRTEHFPLTLESARPSHTSQYLCASRPTSGSYNEQFFGPGTRLTVL.

The rearrangement joins TRBV12-3 or TRBV12-4 to TRBJ2-3; the D is unclear. The V end lost 3 bases, the J end lost 2 bases, and 6 bases lay between the germline ends. The length of the CDR3 is 13 residues. The CDR3 region has the DNA TGTGCCAGCAGTTTTCTAGTCACAGATACGCAGTATTTT. It translates to CASSFLVTDTQYF.

This clone is a singleton in its sample. The J gene is TRBJ2-5, the V gene TRBV6-8; 7 bases are shared with TRBD1. The V gene end was trimmed by 2 bases and the J gene end by 1 base; junction bases not matched to a gene: 7. CDR3 length: 16 residues. CDR1 is MNHGY and CDR2 is SAAAGT in the germline V gene. The DNA of the CDR3 is TGTGCCAGCAGTTACCACCGGGACAGACTCCAAGAGACCCAGTACTTC. It translates to CASSYHRDRLQETQYF.

This clone is a singleton in its sample. The chain has TRBV27 and TRBJ2-7, with 9 bases fitting TRBD2. The ends lost 5 bases at V and 2 bases at J; junction bases unmatched: 4. The germline V gene has CDR1 MNHEY and CDR2 SMNVEV (reference sequence). The CDR3 contains 14 residues. The CDR3 reads CASSRSGRTYEQYF. DNA for the CDR3: TGTGCCAGCAGTCGTAGCGGGAGAACCTACGAGCAGTACTTC.

V and J are TRBV9 and TRBJ2-7; D unresolved. Germline V gene lookup returns CDR1 SGDLS and CDR2 YYNGEE. The CDR3 consists of 15 residues. V shed 4 bases and J shed 7 bases, with 21 bases lying between them. In DNA form, the CDR3 reads TGTGCCAGCAGCCCCTTAGCAACTGGCGTTAAGGAGCAGTACTTC. As protein: CASSPLATGVKEQYF.

CDR3 DNA: TGTGCCAGTAGTATCAAACAGGAAGCTAACTATGGCTACACCTTC. This translates into CASSIKQEANYGYTF. The chain has TRBV19 and TRBJ1-2; a possible D gene is TRBD1 (5 bases). The CDR3 is 15 residues long. The ends were cut back, 3 bases at V and 0 bases at J, with 11 bases in the middle. Looked up from germline, CDR1 is LNHDA and CDR2 is SQIVND (reference sequence).

V gene TRBV28 combines with J gene TRBJ1-4; D is perhaps TRBD1 (5 bases). The CDR3 length is 14 residues. Germline V lookup: CDR1 MDHEN, CDR2 SYDVKM. Deletions cut 3 bases from V and 8 bases from J, with 13 bases between. CDR3 in DNA: TGTGCCAGCAGTTTTCAGGGAAGTCGGGAAAAACTGTTTTTT. It encodes CASSFQGSREKLFF.

Here the CDR3 DNA reads TGCGCCAGCAGCTTCGTGAGCGGGTCCTACGAGCAGTACTTC. This encodes CASSFVSGSYEQYF. The gene calls are TRBV5-1 and TRBJ2-7; the D gene is possibly TRBD2 (6 bases). Looked up from germline, CDR1 is SGHRS and CDR2 is YFSETQ. The CDR3 loop spans 14 amino acids. Trimming shortened V by 2 bases and J by 1 base, and 10 bases separated the two germline ends.

The genes are TRBV4-1 and TRBJ2-7; 9 bases line up with TRBD2. Looked up from germline, CDR1 is MGHRA and CDR2 is YSYEKL. Trimming removed 3 bases from V and 2 bases from J; junction bases left unmatched: 5. This CDR3 comprises 15 residues. The CDR3 DNA is TGCGCCAGCAGCCATTGGGCGGGAGGGCCCTACGAGCAGTACTTC. Protein product: CASSHWAGGPYEQYF.

The rearrangement links TRBV19 to TRBJ1-6; 7 bases map to TRBD1. V lost 2 bases, J lost 6 bases, and 4 bases stayed unmatched. Germline V gives CDR1 LNHDA, CDR2 SQIVND (reference sequence). This CDR3 comprises 15 residues. CDR3 amino acids: CASSIRQGGNSPLHF. The CDR3 nucleotides read TGTGCCAGTAGTATAAGACAGGGCGGTAATTCACCCCTCCACTTT.

V is TRBV3-1 (or the pseudogene TRBV3-2) and J is TRBJ2-7; 7 bases align to TRBD1. The CDR3 is made up of 13 amino acids. V lost 3 bases and J lost 5; bases outside the gene matches: 4. CDR1 and CDR2 from the germline V gene are LGHDT and YNNKEL (reference sequence). DNA of the CDR3: TGTGCCAGCAGCCACACAGGGGACCACGAGCAGTACTTC. It codes for CASSHTGDHEQYF.

This chain connects TRBV4-2 to TRBJ2-1; 11 bases match TRBD2. Trimming cost V 1 base and J 6 bases; bases outside gene matches: 8. There are 17 residues in the CDR3. Germline values: CDR1 LGHNA, CDR2 YNFKEQ. In DNA, the CDR3 is TGTGCCAGCAGCCAAGTCTTTCTAGCGGGAGGACGCAATGAGCAGTTCTTC. It translates to CASSQVFLAGGRNEQFF.

This sequence joins TRBV4-1 and TRBJ2-7; the D is unclear. In germline, CDR1 is MGHRA, CDR2 YSYEKL. The CDR3 runs to 14 residues. Deletions cut 1 base from V and 3 bases from J, with 10 bases between. CDR3 in amino acids: CASSQGQTHYEQYF. The CDR3 DNA sequence: TGCGCCAGCAGCCAAGGGCAGACACACTACGAGCAGTACTTC.

This chain uses TRBV29-1 with TRBJ2-1, with 7 bases matching TRBD1. Unmatched junction bases numbered 7, after V lost 4 bases and J lost 4 bases. The V gene's germline CDR1 is SQVTM and CDR2 ANQGSEA. The CDR3 covers 14 residues. The CDR3 loop is CSVVGDREYNEQFF. The CDR3 DNA follows: TGCAGCGTTGTGGGTGACAGGGAATACAATGAGCAGTTCTTC.

The chain couples TRBV19 to TRBJ2-2; tentative D call: TRBD2 (7 bases). CDR1 LNHDA and CDR2 SQIVND come from the germline V gene (reference sequence). The germline V and J ends were trimmed by 4 bases and 3 bases, with 15 bases remaining between them. This CDR3 spans 16 amino acids. The CDR3 sequence: CASSSYRGADTGELFF. The CDR3 bases are TGTGCCAGTAGTAGCTATCGGGGGGCCGACACCGGGGAGCTGTTTTTT.

The chain combines TRBV5-1 with TRBJ1-1, with D unclear. The germline V gene has CDR1 SGHRS and CDR2 YFSETQ. The CDR3 contains 14 residues. Trimming removed 2 bases from V and 1 base from J, with 9 bases in between. The CDR3 sequence is CASSFLSENTEAFF. The CDR3 DNA reads as TGCGCCAGCAGCTTTTTGTCAGAGAACACTGAAGCTTTCTTT. The full variable domain, its missing parts supplied by reference TRBV5-1 and TRBJ1-1, is KAGVTQTPRYLIKTRGQQVTLSCSPISGHRSVSWYQQTPGQGLQFLFEYFSETQRNKGNFPGRFSGRQFSNSRSEMNVSTLELGDSALYLCASSFLSENTEAFFGQGTRLTVV.

This clone was detected once. The CDR3 sequence is CAWNRLGANVLTF. In DNA form, the CDR3 reads TGTGCCTGGAATAGACTAGGGGCCAACGTCCTGACTTTC. The chain uses TRBV30 and TRBJ2-6; TRBD2 might be the D (5 bases). The CDR3 spans 13 residues. Germline values: CDR1 GTSNPN, CDR2 SVGIG (reference sequence). V was shortened by 4 bases and J by 4 bases, with 8 bases between the two germline ends.

This rearrangement joins TRBV12-5 to TRBJ2-5; D unclear. Germline CDR1 is LGHNT and CDR2 is FRNRAP. V was pared by 1 base and J by 2 bases, with 8 bases between. This CDR3 has 14 amino acids. The CDR3 here is CASGLGPPQETQYF. The CDR3, as DNA: TGTGCTAGTGGTTTGGGGCCCCCACAAGAGACCCAGTACTTC.

CDR3 residues: CASSTSEAYNEQFF. CDR3 bases: TGTGCCAGCAGTACTAGCGAGGCCTACAATGAGCAGTTCTTC. This sequence joins TRBV6-5 and TRBJ2-1; 7 bases are shared with TRBD2. V was clipped by 5 bases and J by 2 bases; unmatched bases: 3. Germline-derived CDR1 and CDR2 are MNHEY and SVGAGI. This CDR3 has 14 residues.

The gene calls are TRBV10-2 and TRBJ1-5; D perhaps matches TRBD1 (5 bases). V gave up 6 bases and J gave up 1 base, with 19 bases separating them. This CDR3 contains 17 residues. Germline CDR1 WSHSY, CDR2 SAAADI. DNA for the CDR3: TGCGCCAGCAGGCCCAGACAGCCACCTCCAAGCAATCAGCCCCAGCATTTT. It codes for CASRPRQPPPSNQPQHF.